This T cell receptor beta chain was recorded in a study of blood T cells in healthy people across ages. Study outcomes and limitations: Roughly linearly, TCR beta diversity per million T cells fell as age increased.

A sample-barcoded 5' primer and a J-beta primer mix were used in a second PCR of about 6 to 11 cycles. Every molecule of cDNA carried a tag from a template-switch adaptor with 12 random nucleotides. TCRdb reanalysed the 5' RACE reads using MiXCR and keeps one entry per CDR3 protein. Among about 720,000 distinct CDR3 sequences listed, about 24% were seen once. Points on this clonotype: The target antigen is unknown.

Sequencing used blood. The receptor was derived from a man aged 65 to 85 in good health.

CDR3 nucleotide sequence: TGTGCCAGCAGTTTCGGGCTTGGATCCTACGAGCAGTACGTC. Translated, it gives CASSFGLGSYEQYV. J is TRBJ2-7 and V is TRBV6-2 or TRBV6-3; no reliable D call. Per the germline V gene, CDR1 is MNHEY and CDR2 is SVGEGT. V lost 4 bases and J 1 base, leaving 11 bases between the germline ends. The CDR3 is made up of 14 amino acids.